This entry features one TCR beta chain sequence. Amplification from RNA transcripts yielded the TCR beta CDR3 regions. After a first-round RT-PCR with HTBI primers, a second-round multiplex PCR was run. Each CDR3 protein gets one entry after TCRdb re-called the multiplex PCR reads with MiXCR. The sample has fewer than 350,000 distinct CDR3 sequences; roughly 16% are singletons. The data derive from a study of Graves' ophthalmopathy and Graves' hyperthyroidism. Overall study: Blood was drawn at initial diagnosis, before any treatment.

CDR3 size: 14 residues. The ends were cut back, 2 bases at V and 9 bases at J, with 16 bases in the middle. Per germline, CDR1 LNHDA and CDR2 SQIVND (reference sequence). Source material: peripheral blood. This receptor was obtained from an adult man with Graves' ophthalmopathy. The V and J genes are TRBV19 and TRBJ2-5; tentatively, D is TRBD2 (6 bases). This CDR3 reads CASSITRDSEAQYF. CDR3 DNA: TGTGCCAGTAGTATAACGCGGGACTCCGAGGCCCAGTACTTC.